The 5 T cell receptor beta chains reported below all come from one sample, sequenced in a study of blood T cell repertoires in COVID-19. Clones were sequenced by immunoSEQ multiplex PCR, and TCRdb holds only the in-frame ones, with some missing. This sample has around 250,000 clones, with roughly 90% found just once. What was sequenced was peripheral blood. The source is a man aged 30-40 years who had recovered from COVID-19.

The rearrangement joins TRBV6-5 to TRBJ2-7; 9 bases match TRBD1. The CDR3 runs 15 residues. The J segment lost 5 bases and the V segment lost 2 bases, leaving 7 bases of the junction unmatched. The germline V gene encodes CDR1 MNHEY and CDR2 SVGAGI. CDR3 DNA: TGTGCCAGCAGTTACAAACAGGGGGCAAGGAACGAGCAGTACTTC. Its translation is CASSYKQGARNEQYF.

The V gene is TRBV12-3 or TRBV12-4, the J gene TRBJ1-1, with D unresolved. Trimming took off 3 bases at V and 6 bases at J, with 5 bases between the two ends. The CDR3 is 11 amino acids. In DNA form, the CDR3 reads TGTGCCAGCAGTTTCAGTTCTGAAGCTTTCTTT. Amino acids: CASSFSSEAFF.

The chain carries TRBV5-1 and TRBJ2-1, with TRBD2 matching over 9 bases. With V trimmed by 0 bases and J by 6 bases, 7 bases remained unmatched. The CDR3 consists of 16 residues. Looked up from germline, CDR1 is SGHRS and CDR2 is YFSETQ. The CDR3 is CASSLGGGAPFNEQFF. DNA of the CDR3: TGCGCCAGCAGCTTGGGCGGGGGGGCTCCATTCAATGAGCAGTTCTTC. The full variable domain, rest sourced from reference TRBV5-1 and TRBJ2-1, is KAGVTQTPRYLIKTRGQQVTLSCSPISGHRSVSWYQQTPGQGLQFLFEYFSETQRNKGNFPGRFSGRQFSNSRSEMNVSTLELGDSALYLCASSLGGGAPFNEQFFGPGTRLTVL.

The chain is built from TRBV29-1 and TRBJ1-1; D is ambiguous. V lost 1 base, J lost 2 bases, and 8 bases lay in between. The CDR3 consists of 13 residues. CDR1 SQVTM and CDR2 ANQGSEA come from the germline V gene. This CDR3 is CSVEGRENTEAFF. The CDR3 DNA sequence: TGCAGCGTTGAAGGCCGGGAAAACACTGAAGCTTTCTTT.

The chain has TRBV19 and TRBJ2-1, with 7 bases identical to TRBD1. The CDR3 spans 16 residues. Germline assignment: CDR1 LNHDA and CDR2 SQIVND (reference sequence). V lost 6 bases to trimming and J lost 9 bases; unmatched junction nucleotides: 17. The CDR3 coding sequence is TGTGCCAGTAGCCCGCGGACAGGATGGGCACATAGTGAGCAGTTCTTC. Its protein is CASSPRTGWAHSEQFF.